This record covers a single TCR beta chain. Its antigen is unidentified. This sample stems from a study of CD8+ T cells in alopecia areata. Sequencing used cDNA as its template, made by extracting RNA and reverse transcribing it. Data came from immunoSEQ multiplex PCR; TCRdb stores just in-frame clones and leaves some out. The sample shows around 100,000 clones, 50% to 75% of them seen only once. Overall study findings and caveats: Researchers reported that TCR sharing among patients proved less clear than in mice, possibly HLA-linked. Alopecia totalis/universalis scalp especially showed more expanded CD8+ clones than normal scalp.

Treatment indicated: oral pan-JAK inhibitor, 5-10 mg twice daily. It was from alopecia areata patients that lesional scalp punch biopsies and peripheral blood were collected. CDR1 is SQVTM and CDR2 is ANQGSEA in the germline V gene. Trimming cost V 3 bases and J 4 bases, with 4 bases left between them. The CDR3 extends over 11 amino acids. This chain joins TRBV29-1 and TRBJ2-1; D is ambiguous. The starting material was CD8+ T cells sorted from blood, obtained at week 24, from a patient treated with tofacitinib. The origin of this receptor is a human donor with alopecia areata. The CDR3 reads CSVDWYNEQFF. The CDR3 DNA follows: TGCAGCGTTGATTGGTACAATGAGCAGTTCTTC.